This T cell receptor beta chain is from a study of blood T cell repertoires in COVID-19. Trimming took 6 bases from V and 5 from J; bases not matched to a gene: 6. The CDR3 has 13 amino acids. Germline values: CDR1 SEHNR, CDR2 FQNEAQ (reference sequence). Assay: immunoSEQ multiplex PCR; the TCRdb copy retains only in-frame clones and omits some. The table includes 140,000 to 150,000 clones, over 65% detected once. The specimen was peripheral blood. V usage is TRBV7-9 and J usage is TRBJ1-1; 7 nucleotides match TRBD1. The receptor was derived from a man aged 45-65 years with acute or convalescent COVID-19. The CDR3 region is CASSRGTATEAFF. The CDR3 region has the DNA TGTGCCAGCAGTCGAGGGACAGCAACTGAAGCTTTCTTT. The full variable domain, rest sourced from reference TRBV7-9 and TRBJ1-1, is DTGVSQNPRHKITKRGQNVTFRCDPISEHNRLYWYRQTLGQGPEFLTYFQNEAQLEKSRLLSDRFSAERPKGSFSTLEIQRTEQGDSAMYLCASSRGTATEAFFGQGTRLTVV.